The entry below gives a single TCR beta chain sequence along with its context. A Seattle source enrolled patients during active infection and followed them longitudinally. V was clipped by 3 bases and J by 5 bases, with 10 bases between them. CDR3 length: 13 residues. This record belongs to a study of blood T cell repertoires in COVID-19. As for the study in general: PBMCs, B-cell-depleted T cells, or T cells were the source of the cDNA or gDNA that made up the material.

In the original analysis: Estimates of nucleated cell counts were drawn from the amplification of reference gene primers. The data were produced by immunoSEQ multiplex PCR, yet TCRdb's version contains in-frame clones alone and is incomplete. The V and J calls and clone size come from that table; D and trimming were worked out from the DNA. The sample holds about 150,000 clones; around 86% are singletons and the top ten take roughly 0.57%. Sequences were obtained from peripheral blood. The origin of this receptor is a man aged 60 to 69 with COVID-19, enrolled during active disease. V and J are TRBV12-3 or TRBV12-4 and TRBJ1-1, with unresolved D. The DNA of the CDR3 is TGTGCCAGCAGTTTCCCAAGGAGGACTGAAGCTTTCTTT. It codes for CASSFPRRTEAFF.